This T cell receptor (beta chain) was documented in a study of OX40 agonist ivuxolimab in advanced cancers. Whole-study findings and limits: Patients who responded partially at 0.1-3.0 mg/kg showed clonal expansion ranking among the lowest.

Some clones are missing from TCRdb's copy, which holds only in-frame ones; the method was immunoSEQ multiplex PCR. The repertoire consists of roughly 61,000 clones, with roughly nine tenths occurring once and the leading ten covering 18%. Details on this clone: The antigen remains undetermined.

The CDR3 contains 14 residues. Germline V lookup: CDR1 SGHRS, CDR2 YFSETQ. With 4 bases removed from V and 4 bases from J, the gap between germline ends came to 14 bases. Sequences were derived from CD4+ or CD8+ T cells sorted from blood, sampled in a trial of the OX40 agonist ivuxolimab. The chain carries TRBV5-1 and TRBJ1-2, with D uncertain. The clonotype comes from an adult with an advanced solid tumor such as melanoma, head and neck, liver or kidney cancer. This chain's CDR3 is CASSPMDVGYGYTF. The CDR3 DNA sequence: TGCGCCAGCAGCCCCATGGACGTGGGCTATGGCTACACCTTC.